One and the same sample provided the 3 T cell receptor beta chains below, sequenced in a study of human T cells and chemical hapten exposure. Time point meaning: pre-sensitization, week 0. Treatment described: therapeutic diphenylcyclopropenone sensitization with weekly scalp DPC. TCRdb re-derived calls from the RACE reads in MiXCR, one entry per CDR3 protein. This sample has 300,000 to 450,000 distinct CDR3 sequences; 5.1% occur once, and the top ten carry 2% to 3%. Source: whole blood, taken in connection with sensitization to the hapten diphenylcyclopropenone (DPC). The receptor set was obtained from a woman aged 45-65 years with alopecia areata. Some clones in this sample may be carry-over from other donors' samples.

This clonotype occurred many times. The rearrangement links TRBV28 to TRBJ2-4; either TRBD1 or TRBD2 may supply D (5 bases each). Germline CDR1 is MDHEN and CDR2 is SYDVKM. With 7 bases removed from V and 6 bases from J, the gap between germline ends came to 10 bases. The CDR3 loop spans 12 amino acids. DNA of the CDR3: TGTGCCAGCAAGGGGACCACAAACATTCAGTACTTC. Its translation: CASKGTTNIQYF. Together with reference TRBV28 and TRBJ2-4, the CDR3 gives the full variable domain: DVKVTQSSRYLVKRTGEKVFLECVQDMDHENMFWYRQDPGLGLRLIYFSYDVKMKEKGDIPEGYSVSREKKERFSLILESASTNQTSMYLCASKGTTNIQYFGAGTRLSVL.

This clonotype was seen repeatedly, ten times or more. J is TRBJ2-7 and V is TRBV6-5; TRBD1 agrees at 9 bases. V shed 5 bases, J shed 9 bases, and the junction held 8 bases outside the gene matches. Germline CDR1 and CDR2: MNHEY and SVGAGI. The CDR3 runs to 13 residues. The DNA of the CDR3 is TGTGCCAGCAGTCCCACAGGGGGCGCGGTGCAGTACTTC. Translation gives CASSPTGGAVQYF.

This clonotype has at least ten counts. The J gene is TRBJ1-2, the V gene TRBV9; perhaps TRBD1 as D (5 bases). Germline V lookup: CDR1 SGDLS, CDR2 YYNGEE. V was cut by 3 bases and J by 0 bases, with 15 bases left in between. The CDR3 runs to 16 residues. CDR3 DNA: TGTGCCAGCAGCGACGTGACAGACCTAGCTAACTATGGCTACACCTTC. The encoded protein is CASSDVTDLANYGYTF.